The clone carrying this TCR beta chain was seen repeatedly, ten times or more. Its antigen remains unidentified. This CDR3 comprises 15 residues. From germline, CDR1 is ENHRY and CDR2 SYGVKD. Trimming cost V 6 bases and J 0 bases, with 14 bases left between them. The data were taken from a study of blood T cells in healthy people across ages. Study-level points and caveats: Older age went with lower TCR beta diversity per million T cells, in a roughly linear way. Estimates of total diversity, which came from one million sequenced T cells, were considered to be underestimates. It was not possible, with unsorted PBMCs, to conclusively compare naive and antigen-experienced cells.

Then a second PCR, running about 6 to 12 cycles, was carried out with a sample-barcoded 5' primer and a J-beta primer mix. Every cDNA was tagged by a template-switch adaptor with 12 random nucleotides. Each CDR3 protein gets one entry after TCRdb re-called the 5' RACE reads with MiXCR. The table lists hundreds of thousands of distinct CDR3 sequences, roughly 44% of them singletons. This chain links TRBV10-3 with TRBJ1-2; D gene unclear. This sequence originates from a man aged 55 to 69 in good health. Source material: blood. CDR3 amino acids: CAISETGPANYGYTF. CDR3 nucleotides: TGTGCCATCAGCGAGACCGGACCAGCTAACTATGGCTACACCTTC.